This TCR beta chain emerged from a study of response to subunit inactivated influenza vaccine. This clonotype was seen only a few times. The antigen remains undetermined. Study results and caveats: The authors suggested that every seasonal influenza vaccination recruits few new T cells.

TCRdb re-called the RT-PCR reads through MiXCR, storing one row per CDR3 protein. Of about 530,000 distinct CDR3 sequences listed, 13% are singletons. Germline values: CDR1 LGHNA, CDR2 YNFKEQ. The CDR3 covers 14 residues. The V gene lost 0 bases and the J gene lost 9 bases, with 9 bases spanning the gap. The receptor was derived from a man aged 50 or older who received an inactivated influenza vaccine. Sequences were derived from PBMCs from blood, sampled roughly 48 days after vaccination. V gene TRBV4-2 combines with J gene TRBJ1-6, with D possibly TRBD1 on 5 matching bases. CDR3 DNA sequence: TGTGCCAGCAGCCAAGAGAGGGGCTTTTCACCCCTCCACTTT. Residues: CASSQERGFSPLHF.